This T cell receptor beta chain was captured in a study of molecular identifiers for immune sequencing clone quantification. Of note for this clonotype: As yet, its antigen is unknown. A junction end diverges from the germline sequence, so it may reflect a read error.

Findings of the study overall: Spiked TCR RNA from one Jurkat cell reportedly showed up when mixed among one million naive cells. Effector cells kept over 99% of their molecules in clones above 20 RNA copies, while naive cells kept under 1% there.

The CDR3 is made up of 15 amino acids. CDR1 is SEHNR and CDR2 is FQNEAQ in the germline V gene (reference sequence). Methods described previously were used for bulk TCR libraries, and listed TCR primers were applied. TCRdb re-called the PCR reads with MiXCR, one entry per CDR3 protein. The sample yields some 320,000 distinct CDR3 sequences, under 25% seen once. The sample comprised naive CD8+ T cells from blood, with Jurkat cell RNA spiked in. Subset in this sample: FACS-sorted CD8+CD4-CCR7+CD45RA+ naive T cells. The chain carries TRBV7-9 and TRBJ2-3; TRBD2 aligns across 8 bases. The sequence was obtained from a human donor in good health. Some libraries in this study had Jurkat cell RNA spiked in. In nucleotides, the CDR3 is TGTGCCAGCAGCTTAGTTAGCGGGGCTACAGATCCGCAGTATTTT. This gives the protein CASSLVSGATDPQYF.